This passage covers 19 T cell receptor beta chains from one sample sequenced in a study of shared clonotypes between healthy human individuals. Profiling relied on immunoSEQ multiplex PCR, and the TCRdb table lists in-frame clones only, not all of them. The data contain about 2.4 million clones, roughly 93% of them singletons. Sequenced sample: naive CD4+ T cells from PBMCs. Subset here: CD45RA+ positively selected. These receptors all stem from a man younger than 35 in good health. Some clones in this sample may be carry-over from other donors' samples.

Turning to this clone: Other DNA sequences in the same sample also yield this CDR3. The chain recombines TRBV28 with TRBJ1-2; weak D call: TRBD1 (5 bases). The CDR3 has 12 residues. Trimming shortened V by 5 bases and J by 7 bases, and 11 bases separated the two germline ends. Germline CDR1 MDHEN, CDR2 SYDVKM. CDR3 amino acids: CASSLVGGGYTF. Written as DNA, the CDR3 is TGTGCCAGCAGTCTTGTTGGGGGTGGCTACACCTTC.

The gene calls are TRBV19 and TRBJ1-5; tentative D call: TRBD1 (5 bases). The germline V gene encodes CDR1 LNHDA and CDR2 SQIVND (reference sequence). The CDR3 is made up of 13 amino acids. V was cut by 5 bases and J by 9 bases, with 14 bases left in between. CDR3 protein: CASSYPGYLPQHF. The CDR3 DNA follows: TGTGCCAGTAGTTACCCAGGGTATCTGCCCCAGCATTTT.

The gene calls are TRBV27 and TRBJ2-2; maybe TRBD2 (7 bases). The CDR3 is made up of 16 amino acids. CDR1 is MNHEY, CDR2 SMNVEV, per germline (reference sequence). Trimming shortened V by 3 bases and J by 6 bases, and 17 bases separated the two germline ends. Written as DNA, the CDR3 is TGTGCCAGCAGTTTGTCCGGGACTAACAGGGCCGGGGAGCTGTTTTTT. Encoded protein: CASSLSGTNRAGELFF.

The rearrangement joins TRBV5-1 to TRBJ2-3; 7 bases agree with TRBD2. V shed 2 bases, J shed 4 bases, and the junction held 10 bases outside the gene matches. Per germline, CDR1 SGHRS and CDR2 YFSETQ. The CDR3 extends over 16 amino acids. CDR3 in DNA: TGCGCCAGCAGCTTCTACATAAGCGGGAACGCAGATACGCAGTATTTT. Residues: CASSFYISGNADTQYF.

The V and J genes are TRBV28 and TRBJ2-5, with D uncertain. The CDR3 extends over 13 amino acids. Trimming stripped 3 bases from V and 4 bases from J, with 9 bases between. Looked up from germline, CDR1 is MDHEN and CDR2 is SYDVKM. CDR3 region: CASSLVVPETQYF. The CDR3 DNA sequence: TGTGCCAGCAGTTTGGTGGTCCCAGAGACCCAGTACTTC.

V gene TRBV11-2 combines with J gene TRBJ1-1; no firm D call. V lost 6 bases and J 4 bases, leaving 12 bases between the germline ends. The CDR3 has 13 residues. The germline gives CDR1 SGHAT, CDR2 FQNNGV. The chain's CDR3 is CASRAGWGTEAFF. In DNA form, the CDR3 reads TGTGCCAGCAGGGCCGGATGGGGCACTGAAGCTTTCTTT.

Details on this clone: This specimen includes other DNA sequences encoding the same CDR3. The V call is TRBV11-2, the J call TRBJ2-7; D is undetermined. There are 14 residues in the CDR3. Per germline, CDR1 SGHAT and CDR2 FQNNGV. V lost 1 base, J lost 0 bases, and 7 bases lay in between. CDR3 bases: TGTGCCAGCAGCTTAGTCCGAACCTCCTACGAGCAGTACTTC. Residues: CASSLVRTSYEQYF.

The rearrangement uses TRBV21-1 and TRBJ2-1; TRBD1 is the table's D call and was not checked against the DNA. TRBV21-1 is reported as a pseudogene. This CDR3 is 20 amino acids long. This chain's CDR3 is CASIQGQGATVGCSYNEQFF. CDR3 DNA sequence: TGTGCCAGCATACAAGGACAGGGTGCAACTGTGGGCTGCTCCTACAATGAGCAGTTCTTC.

This chain uses TRBV6-6 with TRBJ2-5, with 8 nucleotides matching TRBD2. The DNA matches TRBJ2-7 better at its end, which makes the J call doubtful. The germline CDR1 and CDR2 sequences are MNHNY and SVGAGI (reference sequence). The length of the CDR3 is 16 residues. The chain's CDR3 is CASSYSASGFSYEQYF. For the CDR3, the DNA is TGTGCCAGCAGTTACTCCGCTAGCGGGTTTTCCTACGAGCAGTACTTC.

This chain joins TRBV7-8 and TRBJ2-7, with D perhaps being TRBD1 or TRBD2 (5 bases each). This CDR3 spans 13 amino acids. V lost 5 bases to trimming and J lost 2 bases, with 10 bases between them. Germline CDR1 is SGHVS and CDR2 is FQNEAQ. The CDR3 nucleotides read TGTGCCAGCAGCCGGGGCCCAGCCTACGAGCAGTACTTC. Its protein product is CASSRGPAYEQYF.

The rearrangement joins TRBV29-1 to TRBJ2-1; D perhaps matches TRBD2 (5 bases). Trimming shortened V by 4 bases and J by 0 bases, and 7 bases separated the two germline ends. The CDR3 length is 13 residues. Germline CDR1 SQVTM, CDR2 ANQGSEA. The CDR3 sequence: CSVAGLSYNEQFF. In DNA form, the CDR3 reads TGCAGCGTTGCTGGACTCTCCTACAATGAGCAGTTCTTC.

The V call is TRBV6-1, the J call TRBJ2-5, with a weak D call TRBD2 (6 bases). In germline, CDR1 is MNHNS, CDR2 SASEGT. V shed 6 bases and J shed 2 bases, with 13 bases lying between them. The CDR3 has 14 amino acids. This chain's CDR3 is CASRASVLQETQYF. The DNA of the CDR3 is TGTGCCAGCAGGGCTAGCGTACTACAAGAGACCCAGTACTTC.

Remarks on this clone: At the DNA level, this CDR3 is encoded by other sequences in the same sample as well. V and J are TRBV29-1 and TRBJ2-7; unclear D gene. The germline V and J ends were trimmed by 3 bases and 2 bases, with 8 bases remaining between them. The CDR3 runs to 12 residues. Germline CDR1 reads SQVTM; CDR2 reads ANQGSEA. The CDR3 DNA follows: TGCAGCGTTGAGGGCAGCACCTACGAGCAGTACTTC. Its translation: CSVEGSTYEQYF.

This clone appeared once. The V call is TRBV28, the J call TRBJ2-7; 7 positions match TRBD2. With V trimmed by 8 bases and J by 2 bases, 6 bases remained unmatched. The CDR3 runs 13 residues. Looked up from germline, CDR1 is MDHEN and CDR2 is SYDVKM. In DNA form, the CDR3 reads TGTGCCAGCGGGCCGGGACTAACCTACGAGCAGTACTTC. Translation gives CASGPGLTYEQYF.

The chain links TRBV5-1 to TRBJ2-7, with TRBD2 matching 7 bases. Per germline, CDR1 SGHRS and CDR2 YFSETQ. The V segment lost 2 bases and the J segment 6 bases; nucleotides outside the gene matches: 5. The CDR3 has 13 amino acids. The CDR3 loop reads CASSFLAAGEQYF. The CDR3 DNA is TGCGCCAGCAGCTTCCTAGCGGCCGGCGAGCAGTACTTC. The whole variable domain, remainder taken from reference TRBV5-1 and TRBJ2-7, is KAGVTQTPRYLIKTRGQQVTLSCSPISGHRSVSWYQQTPGQGLQFLFEYFSETQRNKGNFPGRFSGRQFSNSRSEMNVSTLELGDSALYLCASSFLAAGEQYFGPGTRLTVT.

V gene TRBV28 combines with J gene TRBJ1-1, with 7 bases aligning to TRBD1. J was trimmed by 10 bases and V by 2 bases; bases with no gene match: 7. The germline CDR1 and CDR2 sequences are MDHEN and SYDVKM. The CDR3 has 13 amino acids. CDR3 DNA: TGTGCCAGCAGTTTAAGCCTCCAGGGGGGAGCTTTCTTT. Its protein is CASSLSLQGGAFF.

The rearrangement uses TRBV5-1 and TRBJ1-1; possible D gene TRBD1, 6 bases. The CDR3 runs 15 residues. Trimming removed 0 bases from V and 1 base from J, with 10 bases in between. The germline V gene has CDR1 SGHRS and CDR2 YFSETQ. CDR3 sequence: CASSLAWGQNTEAFF. CDR3 coding DNA: TGCGCCAGCAGCTTGGCCTGGGGACAGAACACTGAAGCTTTCTTT.

The genes are TRBV6-1 and TRBJ2-2; tentatively, D is TRBD1 (5 bases). There are 15 residues in the CDR3. Germline CDR1 reads MNHNS; CDR2 reads SASEGT. The ends were cut back, 2 bases at V and 3 bases at J, with 10 bases in the middle. CDR3 coding DNA: TGTGCCAGCAGTGAACTTGTAGGGGACACCGGGGAGCTGTTTTTT. Its protein product is CASSELVGDTGELFF.

This clone occurred a few times. The chain has TRBV9 and TRBJ2-7; the D is unclear. The V gene lost 4 bases and the J gene lost 0 bases, with 20 bases spanning the gap. This CDR3 is built from 17 residues. The germline V gene encodes CDR1 SGDLS and CDR2 YYNGEE. The CDR3 sequence: CASSPSNAVGFSYEQYF. CDR3 in DNA: TGTGCCAGCAGCCCGAGTAACGCCGTGGGTTTCTCCTACGAGCAGTACTTC.